A single TCR beta chain is shown here with its context. In this sample, this clonotype turned up a few times. Its antigen is still unknown. Base qualities are not recorded, but no much larger clone differs from it by a single base. The data were taken from a study of human T cells and chemical hapten exposure (dated by TCRdb to about 2021). Background for the entire study: For sensitization, 2% DPC in acetone was applied to a 2 cm by 2 cm area of upper inner arm skin. Patch testing was performed on the upper back with Finn chambers containing 0.01% DPC, and the patch tests were scored after 6 days according to International Contact Dermatitis Research Group standards. Patients additionally received weekly therapeutic DPC doses to the scalp throughout the roughly 24-week study period. Alopecia areata with under or over 50% scalp involvement, alopecia totalis and alopecia universalis were represented in the patient cohort, which was mostly female. Blood for TCR sequencing was provided by twenty-nine alopecia patients at one to four time points (pre-sensitization, 2, 6 and 24 weeks). Peripheral blood TCR repertoire changes were tracked in vivo in alopecia patients during primary and secondary sensitization to the hapten diphenylcyclopropenone (DPC). Libraries were pooled for sequencing, and variation in per-sample TCR yields was attributed mainly to small differences in library volumes within the pool. Blood samples were taken from patients before sensitization (week 0) and then at 2, 6 and about 24 weeks after DPC sensitization. Results and caveats for the whole study, not just this receptor: Alopecia, a presumed autoimmune disease, was present in all patients, so the immune response of the patients might differ from that of healthy individuals. Significantly more large CDR3 similarity clusters were formed by expanded TCRs than by pre-sensitization or healthy control sets, consistent with antigen-driven responses. A positive correlation was found between the number of PT1 expanded TCRs and patch test score, with significance reached at thresholds 8, 16 and 32 but not 4. The number of TCRs above 1 in 1000 frequency did not change with DPC sensitization; there was no evidence of global repertoire structure alterations. Repeated subsampling changed both the strength of the expansion versus patch-test correlation and the threshold at which the correlation became significant.

Taken from cysteine to phenylalanine, the CDR3 has 15 residues. Kept here is only the CDR3 DNA, which spans 45 bases and is read in frame from base 1. V was cut back by 0 bases and J by 6 bases, leaving a gap of 12 bases between them. CDR1 and CDR2, looked up from the germline V gene, are MNHEY and SVGAGI. The time point label here, explained by the study, means: patch test 1, 2 weeks after DPC sensitization. The sample's treatment or condition label is to be understood as: therapeutic diphenylcyclopropenone sensitization with weekly scalp DPC. At each patch-test visit, blood was drawn before the patch test was applied. Patients were considered eligible if aged 18 to 70, diagnosed with alopecia and deemed suitable for DPC therapy, and patients were excluded if pregnant. Total RNA was isolated from unfractionated whole blood collected in Tempus Blood RNA tubes. The method behind the library was RACE. Sequenced using a NextSeq 500. Library preparation attached unique molecular identifiers to individual cDNA molecules for quantitative, reproducible TCR counting. Each blood RNA sample was used to sequence both TCR alpha and TCR beta chains. Processing in the source paper ran as follows. Samples had a median of 95,638 TCRs, with a range from about 23,224 to 690,600. V, J and CDR3 annotation of the TCR reads was performed with the Decombinator software suite. For PS versus PT1 abundance plots, all samples were subsampled to the same number of TCRs (28,000). Expanded TCRs were defined as absent before sensitization and observed at least eight times at the 2-week time point. TCRdb cleaned the public reads at Q25 with fastp, built clones with MiXCR and kept in-frame beta chains. Each entry is one CDR3 protein sequence, shown with its most common DNA and genes. The V and J calls were determined by TCRdb, not by the authors. This sample lists some 400,000 distinct CDR3 sequences; roughly 4.8% were detected once. Of the sample, 2% to 2.5% falls within the top ten clones.

The sequences come from whole blood, collected in connection with sensitization to the hapten diphenylcyclopropenone (DPC). This clonotype originated in a woman in her forties or fifties with alopecia areata. Some clones in this sample may be carry-over from other donors' samples. The V gene is TRBV6-5 and the J gene is TRBJ2-1; the D gene is not confidently resolved. The DNA sequence is given as TGTGCCAGCAGTTACTCGAAGGGCCTTCCCAATGAGCAGTTCTTC. The resulting protein is CASSYSKGLPNEQFF.